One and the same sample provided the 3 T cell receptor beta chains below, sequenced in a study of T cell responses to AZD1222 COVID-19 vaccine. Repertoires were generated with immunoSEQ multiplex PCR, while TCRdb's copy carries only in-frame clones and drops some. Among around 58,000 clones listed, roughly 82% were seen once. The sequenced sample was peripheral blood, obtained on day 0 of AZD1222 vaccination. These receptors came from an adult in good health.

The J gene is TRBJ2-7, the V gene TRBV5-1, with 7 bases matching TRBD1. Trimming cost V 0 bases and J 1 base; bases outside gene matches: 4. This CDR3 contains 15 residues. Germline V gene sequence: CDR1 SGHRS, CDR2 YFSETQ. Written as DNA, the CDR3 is TGCGCCAGCAGCTTGGCGGCAGGGGGATCCTACGAGCAGTACTTC. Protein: CASSLAAGGSYEQYF.

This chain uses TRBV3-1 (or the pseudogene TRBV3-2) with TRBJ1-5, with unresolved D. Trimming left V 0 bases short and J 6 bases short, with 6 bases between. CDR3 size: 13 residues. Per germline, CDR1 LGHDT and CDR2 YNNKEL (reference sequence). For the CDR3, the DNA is TGTGCCAGCAGCCAAGACGTAGGTCAGCCCCAGCATTTT. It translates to CASSQDVGQPQHF.

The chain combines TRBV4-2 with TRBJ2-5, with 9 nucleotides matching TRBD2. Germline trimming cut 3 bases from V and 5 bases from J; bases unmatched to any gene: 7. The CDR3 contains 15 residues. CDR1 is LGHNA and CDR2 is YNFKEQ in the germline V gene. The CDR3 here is CASSQSSGIGETQYF. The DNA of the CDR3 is TGTGCCAGCAGCCAGTCTAGCGGGATTGGGGAGACCCAGTACTTC.